These 25 T cell receptor beta chains came from one sample sequenced in a study of Ad26.COV2.S vaccination and SARS-CoV-2 variants. Sample treatment: about 20 received Ad26.COV2.S at low or high dose, single or two shots; about 5 received placebo; per-sample allocation not given. Day 63 following the first vaccine or placebo injection was when the samples were taken. Clones were sequenced by immunoSEQ multiplex PCR, and TCRdb holds only the in-frame ones, with some missing. The sample includes 300,000 to 450,000 clones, around 84% seen only once; the top ten take around 3.3%. Sequencing used peripheral blood, obtained in a trial of Ad26.COV2.S vaccine versus placebo. The receptors derive from a person between 18 and 65 years old who received the Ad26.COV2.S COVID-19 vaccine or a placebo.

The genes are TRBV11-2 and TRBJ2-5; no clear D gene. Germline V CDR1 and CDR2: SGHAT, FQNNGV. V was trimmed by 5 bases and J by 2 bases, leaving 18 bases between them. The CDR3 is 16 residues long. The CDR3 loop is CASSIGSSVAQETQYF. DNA for the CDR3: TGTGCCAGCAGCATTGGGTCAAGTGTTGCACAAGAGACCCAGTACTTC.

The chain has TRBV19 and TRBJ1-2, with 12 bases fitting TRBD1. This CDR3 has 16 amino acids. V was clipped by 5 bases and J by 8 bases; unmatched bases: 12. Germline assignment: CDR1 LNHDA and CDR2 SQIVND (reference sequence). The CDR3 sequence is CASSLDPGTGGAGYTF. CDR3 sequence (DNA): TGTGCCAGTAGTCTCGATCCCGGGACAGGGGGCGCGGGCTACACCTTC.

The V gene is TRBV9, the J gene TRBJ1-6; tentative D call: TRBD1 (6 bases). The CDR3 extends over 14 amino acids. The germline V gene encodes CDR1 SGDLS and CDR2 YYNGEE. V was clipped by 3 bases and J by 5 bases, with 9 bases between them. The CDR3 here is CASSGRDNNSPLHF. The CDR3 bases are TGTGCCAGCAGCGGCCGGGACAATAATTCACCCCTCCACTTT.

The chain couples TRBV7-9 to TRBJ1-2; D is uncertain. The germline CDR1 and CDR2 sequences are SEHNR and FQNEAQ (reference sequence). The V gene lost 2 bases and the J gene lost 4 bases, with 11 bases spanning the gap. The CDR3 runs to 14 residues. The CDR3 reads CASSLLASRYGYTF. CDR3 DNA: TGTGCCAGCAGCTTACTCGCCTCACGCTATGGCTACACCTTC.

The chain couples TRBV4-3 to TRBJ2-3, with 13 bases fitting TRBD2. Germline V gives CDR1 LGHNA, CDR2 YSLEER. CDR3 size: 16 residues. V lost 3 bases to trimming and J lost 4 bases; unmatched junction nucleotides: 4. In DNA form, the CDR3 reads TGCGCCAGCAGCCACGGACTAGCGGGAGCATCAGATACGCAGTATTTT. Residues: CASSHGLAGASDTQYF.

The chain recombines TRBV11-2 with TRBJ2-1, with TRBD2 matching 9 bases. The V gene's germline CDR1 is SGHAT and CDR2 FQNNGV. V dropped 6 bases and J dropped 5; count of bases not matched to a gene: 8. The CDR3 runs 15 residues. The CDR3, as DNA: TGTGCCAGCAGACCAGGCGGGACTAGCAACAATGAGCAGTTCTTC. It is translated as CASRPGGTSNNEQFF.

There are many counts of this clone. The V call is TRBV6-5, the J call TRBJ2-7; 8 nucleotides match TRBD1. The CDR3 runs 14 residues. Trimming at V came to 5 bases and at J to 2 bases, leaving 5 bases not matched to a gene. Germline values: CDR1 MNHEY, CDR2 SVGAGI. This CDR3 is CASSRQGPAYEQYF. DNA for the CDR3: TGTGCCAGCAGTCGACAGGGGCCCGCCTACGAGCAGTACTTC.

This clone has only a few counts. The chain is built from TRBV2 and TRBJ1-3; 8 nucleotides match TRBD1. Germline-derived CDR1 and CDR2 are SNHLY and FYNNEI. After removal of 8 bases from V and 7 bases from J, the junction contained 7 bases not matched to a gene. This CDR3 has 13 amino acids. The CDR3 is CASRTGQGNTIYF. As DNA, the CDR3 is TGTGCCAGCCGGACAGGGCAAGGGAACACCATATATTTT.

The rearrangement joins TRBV2 to TRBJ2-3; no definite D call. V lost 4 bases to trimming and J lost 2 bases, with 7 bases between them. This CDR3 has 13 amino acids. Germline CDR1 is SNHLY and CDR2 is FYNNEI. The CDR3 is CASSGTNTDTQYF. The CDR3 region has the DNA TGTGCCAGCAGTGGGACCAACACAGATACGCAGTATTTT.

The chain employs TRBV29-1 and TRBJ2-5, with 11 bases that match TRBD2. The length of the CDR3 is 15 residues. V trimming: 3 bases; J trimming: 4 bases; junction bases outside the gene matches: 7. In germline, CDR1 is SQVTM, CDR2 ANQGSEA. CDR3 nucleotides: TGCAGCGTTGACTTAGCGGGAGGGCGGGGAGAGACCCAGTACTTC. Its protein is CSVDLAGGRGETQYF.

This chain links TRBV2 with TRBJ2-7, with D unresolved. Trimming pared 3 bases from V and 2 bases from J, leaving 11 bases between. CDR1 and CDR2 from the germline V gene are SNHLY and FYNNEI. CDR3 length: 14 amino acids. The CDR3 DNA reads as TGTGCCAGCAGTGAGTTTGCGGCAACCTACGAGCAGTACTTC. This gives the protein CASSEFAATYEQYF.

The chain joins TRBV2 to TRBJ1-5; unclear D gene. Looked up from germline, CDR1 is SNHLY and CDR2 is FYNNEI. This CDR3 comprises 13 residues. V was cut by 3 bases and J by 4 bases, with 7 bases left in between. In DNA, the CDR3 is TGTGCCAGCAGTGAGGACCATAATCAGCCCCAGCATTTT. Its translation: CASSEDHNQPQHF.

The table lists this clone with many counts. The chain links TRBV2 to TRBJ1-5; D remains ambiguous. The CDR3 totals 13 residues. In germline, CDR1 is SNHLY, CDR2 FYNNEI. Trimming left V 3 bases short and J 6 bases short, with 9 bases between. The CDR3 DNA is TGTGCCAGCAGTGACGAGGGTATTCAGCCCCAGCATTTT. Translation gives CASSDEGIQPQHF.

CDR3 DNA sequence: TGTGCCAGCAGTTTATTGTATCAGCCCCAGCATTTT. The encoded protein is CASSLLYQPQHF. V usage is TRBV28 and J usage is TRBJ1-5; unclear D gene. Trimming took off 1 base at V and 5 bases at J, with 3 bases between the two ends. This CDR3 has 12 amino acids. Germline V lookup: CDR1 MDHEN, CDR2 SYDVKM.

This chain links TRBV9 with TRBJ2-3; D gene uncertain. This CDR3 is built from 14 residues. The germline gives CDR1 SGDLS, CDR2 YYNGEE. V lost 0 bases and J lost 2, with 7 bases in between. The CDR3 loop reads CASSVVGHTDTQYF. CDR3 DNA: TGTGCCAGCAGCGTAGTTGGCCACACAGATACGCAGTATTTT.

This chain connects TRBV29-1 to TRBJ1-2, with D maybe TRBD1 (6 bases). Germline CDR1 and CDR2: SQVTM and ANQGSEA. V gave up 1 base and J gave up 7 bases, with 13 bases separating them. This CDR3 has 13 amino acids. This CDR3 reads CSVEVGTSSGYTF. CDR3 in DNA: TGCAGCGTTGAAGTAGGGACATCTTCTGGCTACACCTTC.

The chain employs TRBV7-9 and TRBJ1-2, with D unclear. Trimming took 5 bases from V and 8 from J, leaving 15 bases between them. This CDR3 contains 13 residues. Germline CDR1 is SEHNR and CDR2 is FQNEAQ (reference sequence). In DNA form, the CDR3 reads TGTGCCAGCAGCCTACCGGTTCGAGAAGGCTACACCTTC. Translating it yields CASSLPVREGYTF.

In regard to this clone: Other DNA sequences of this sample code for an identical CDR3. The V call is TRBV6-5, the J call TRBJ1-1; no clear D. The CDR3 consists of 11 residues. CDR1 and CDR2 (germline): MNHEY, SVGAGI. Deletions cut 5 bases from V and 1 base from J, with 2 bases between. The CDR3 loop is CASSRNTEAFF. In nucleotides, the CDR3 is TGTGCCAGCAGTAGGAACACTGAAGCTTTCTTT.

This clone was detected ten times or more. CDR3 sequence reads: CAIADLDSRGTEAFF. CDR3 nucleotide sequence: TGTGCCATCGCCGACTTAGACAGCCGGGGCACTGAAGCTTTCTTT. V usage is TRBV10-3 and J usage is TRBJ1-1; TRBD1 might be the D (5 bases). V was shortened by 8 bases and J by 4 bases, with 20 bases between the two germline ends. The CDR3 contains 15 residues. Germline V CDR1 and CDR2: ENHRY, SYGVKD.

This clone showed up just once. No DNA is shown, since the ends of the CDR3 on it are uncertain; the CDR3 is the one TCRdb lists. The V call is TRBV27, the J call TRBJ2-2; TRBD2 was called by the table and not checked on the DNA. The CDR3 spans 15 residues, counting both ends. CDR1 MNHEY and CDR2 SMNVEV come from the germline V gene (reference sequence). CDR3: CASSPMGFGAGELFF.

This chain uses TRBV5-8 with TRBJ2-5; 7 nucleotides line up with TRBD1. V gave up 2 bases and J gave up 2 bases; unmatched junction bases: 6. CDR1 and CDR2 from the germline V gene are SGHTS and YDEGEE. This CDR3 is 15 amino acids long. Here the CDR3 DNA reads TGTGCCAGCAGCTTAAAGGGACAGCCTCAAGAGACCCAGTACTTC. It codes for CASSLKGQPQETQYF.

V usage is TRBV5-5 and J usage is TRBJ2-5; no clear D gene. Trimming cost V 3 bases and J 9 bases, with 12 bases left between them. The CDR3 consists of 12 residues. Germline lookup yields CDR1 SGHKS and CDR2 YYEKEE (reference sequence). The CDR3, as DNA: TGTGCCAGCAGCTCCGGAACCGGGTCCCAGTACTTC. Translation: CASSSGTGSQYF.

This chain joins TRBV4-1 and TRBJ1-1, with no clear D. The CDR3 sequence is 14 residues long. Between the trimmed V and J ends, which lost 3 bases and 4 bases, there was a span of 12 bases. CDR1 and CDR2 (germline): MGHRA, YSYEKL. CDR3 region: CASSHSLSPTEAFF. The CDR3 DNA reads TGCGCCAGCAGCCATTCTTTAAGTCCCACTGAAGCTTTCTTT.

The chain uses TRBV30 and TRBJ1-1; D may be TRBD1 (5 bases). CDR1 and CDR2 (germline): GTSNPN, SVGIG (reference sequence). V dropped 2 bases and J dropped 2 bases, with 21 bases sitting between them. The length of the CDR3 is 17 residues. The CDR3 spells CAWSPSRVSGVNTEAFF. The CDR3, as DNA: TGTGCCTGGAGTCCCTCTCGAGTTTCGGGGGTCAACACTGAAGCTTTCTTT. Based on the CDR3 plus reference TRBV30 and TRBJ1-1, the full variable domain is SQTIHQWPATLVQPVGSPLSLECTVEGTSNPNLYWYRQAAGRGLQLLFYSVGIGQISSEVPQNLSASRPQDRQFILSSKKLLLSDSGFYLCAWSPSRVSGVNTEAFFGQGTRLTVV.

This clone was picked up many times. The chain employs TRBV10-1 and TRBJ2-3; D uncertain. Between the trimmed V and J ends, which lost 6 bases and 2 bases, there was a span of 6 bases. The CDR3 runs to 12 residues. Germline CDR1 is WNHNN and CDR2 is SYGVQD (reference sequence). As DNA, the CDR3 is TGCGCCAGCAGATCCGACACAGATACGCAGTATTTT. Translation gives CASRSDTDTQYF.